This TCR beta chain was captured by sequencing in a study of T-cell reconstitution after alpha-beta-depleted transplantation in children. Study-wide results and caveats: Fresh T-cell production supplied most of the T-cell counts and diversity seen one year after transplant. Recipient T cells and thymic progenitors that survived gave rise to the high TCRbeta diversity observed at day 60 in some patients. By about two months after transplant, alpha-beta T cells reportedly arose from several hundred graft clones that had expanded.

The authors prepared the TCRbeta library with unique molecular identifiers. TCRdb passed the PCR reads through MiXCR, listing each CDR3 protein once. Of hundreds of thousands of distinct CDR3 sequences listed, 13% are singletons. The length of the CDR3 is 12 residues. The ends lost 5 bases at V and 5 bases at J; junction bases unmatched: 2. Germline-derived CDR1 and CDR2 are DFQATT and SNEGSKA (reference sequence). Remarks on this clonotype: Its antigen is unknown.

This receptor was identified in a male patient between 10 and 17 years old who had a stem cell transplant for acute myeloid leukemia, so the T cells may come from the graft donor. Sequences were derived from PBMCs, mostly from graft donor cells, sampled 360 days after TCRalphabeta/CD19-depleted stem cell transplant. The chain joins TRBV20-1 to TRBJ2-2; the match to TRBD2 covers 7 bases. CDR3 sequence: CSAGGDTGELFF. CDR3 bases: TGCAGTGCTGGGGGGGATACCGGGGAGCTGTTTTTT.